Following are 9 T cell receptor beta chains from one sample sequenced in a study of regulatory dendritic cells for organ transplantation. Their antigens are not known. Allogeneic regulatory or mature dendritic cells were co-cultured for 5 days with CFSE-labeled sorted T cells at 1:10. Sequencing was performed with immunoSEQ multiplex PCR; in TCRdb, only in-frame clones are kept and a portion is missing. In the table there are fewer than 15,000 clones, nearly 90% of which are singletons. Sequenced input: naive CD8+ T cells from blood cultured with regulatory dendritic cells. The subset: CD45RA+ naive T cells. These receptors all come from a human donor in good health.

This sequence joins TRBV28 and TRBJ2-7, with D possibly matching TRBD1 (6 bases). This CDR3 spans 17 amino acids. CDR1 is MDHEN and CDR2 is SYDVKM in the germline V gene. Between the trimmed V and J ends, which lost 4 bases and 0 bases, there was a span of 19 bases. The CDR3 region has the DNA TGTGCCAGCAGTTCGTACCCCGGGCCAGGGGCCTCCTACGAGCAGTACTTC. Translating gives CASSSYPGPGASYEQYF.

The chain is built from TRBV6-5 and TRBJ2-1; D is possibly TRBD2 (5 bases). The CDR3 extends over 15 amino acids. Trimming took 6 bases from V and 4 from J, leaving 16 bases between them. Germline CDR1 and CDR2: MNHEY and SVGAGI. The CDR3 sequence: CASRSGSWVYNEQFF. CDR3 nucleotides: TGTGCCAGCAGATCGGGATCCTGGGTATACAATGAGCAGTTCTTC.

This clone was observed a single time. The chain joins TRBV27 to TRBJ2-7; D remains unclear. Germline V gene lookup returns CDR1 MNHEY and CDR2 SMNVEV (reference sequence). The V gene lost 8 bases and the J gene lost 1 base, with 12 bases spanning the gap. The CDR3 runs 13 residues. The chain's CDR3 is CASGRTPSYEQYF. The CDR3 DNA sequence: TGTGCCAGCGGACGGACCCCTTCCTACGAGCAGTACTTC.

The V and J genes are TRBV7-8 and TRBJ2-7; D is undetermined. This CDR3 is built from 11 residues. Germline V gene lookup returns CDR1 SGHVS and CDR2 FQNEAQ. Between the trimmed V and J ends, which lost 4 bases and 5 bases, there was a span of 6 bases. Here the CDR3 DNA reads TGTGCCAGCAGCTCGATGAACGAGCAGTACTTC. Encoded protein: CASSSMNEQYF.

CDR3 sequence (DNA): TGTGCCAGCAGTTTATCTCTAGCCAAAAACATTCAGTACTTC. Protein sequence: CASSLSLAKNIQYF. V usage is TRBV27 and J usage is TRBJ2-4; D call uncertain. V was clipped by 0 bases and J by 0 bases, with 3 bases between them. The germline gives CDR1 MNHEY, CDR2 SMNVEV (reference sequence). This CDR3 region has 14 residues.

This clone was picked up one time. The gene calls are TRBV4-3 and TRBJ2-7, with D perhaps matching TRBD2 (6 bases). The CDR3 contains 16 residues. Germline V CDR1 and CDR2: LGHNA, YSLEER. Deletions cut 0 bases from V and 4 bases from J, with 16 bases between. CDR3 loop: CASSQDVSGEVYEQYF. In DNA, the CDR3 is TGCGCCAGCAGCCAAGATGTATCGGGGGAGGTATACGAGCAGTACTTC.

This chain links TRBV11-2 with TRBJ2-1; D is ambiguous. The CDR3 totals 14 residues. The germline CDR1 and CDR2 sequences are SGHAT and FQNNGV. Deletions cut 5 bases from V and 8 bases from J, with 16 bases between. This CDR3 reads CASSPVAPNHEQFF. In DNA form, the CDR3 reads TGTGCCAGCAGCCCCGTAGCTCCCAACCATGAGCAGTTCTTC.

V gene TRBV9 combines with J gene TRBJ1-2; D ambiguous. The germline V and J ends were trimmed by 4 bases and 6 bases, with 4 bases remaining between them. The CDR3 consists of 10 residues. Germline V gene lookup returns CDR1 SGDLS and CDR2 YYNGEE. This chain's CDR3 is CASSPDGYTF. Here the CDR3 DNA reads TGTGCCAGCAGCCCGGATGGCTACACCTTC.

Here the CDR3 reads CASSQGTRDVLTEAQYF. In nucleotides, the CDR3 is TGTGCCAGCAGCCAAGGGACACGGGACGTTTTAACTGAGGCCCAGTACTTC. V is TRBV14 and J is TRBJ2-5; D is tentatively TRBD1 or TRBD2 (5 bases each). Trimming cost V 1 base and J 9 bases, with 24 bases left between them. The CDR3 length is 17 residues. Germline V gene data show CDR1 as SGHDN and CDR2 as FVKESK. The full variable domain, with the rest looked up from reference TRBV14 and TRBJ2-5, is EAGVTQFPSHSVIEKGQTVTLRCDPISGHDNLYWYRRVMGKEIKFLLHFVKESKQDESGMPNNRFLAERTGGTYSTLKVQPAELEDSGVYFCASSQGTRDVLTEAQYFGPGTRLLVL.